This T cell receptor (beta chain) was profiled in a study of immune evolution from preneoplasia to lung adenocarcinoma. Findings and caveats of the study: Later-stage lesions appeared to have more T cells, more diversity, less clonality. Top clone share appeared to fall from AAH through AIS, MIA, adenocarcinoma.

This CDR3 region has 14 residues. From germline, CDR1 is MNHEY and CDR2 SVGAGI. Trimming shortened V by 2 bases and J by 8 bases, and 12 bases separated the two germline ends. The assay was immunoSEQ multiplex PCR, and TCRdb's table has in-frame clones only and misses some. The sample consists of about 11,000 clones, around three quarters of them appearing once. As for this clone: What it binds is unknown.

Patients had resection in Japan or China between the mid-2010s and the late 2010s. H&E slides confirmed each diagnosis, reviewed by two pathologists independently. The chain carries TRBV6-5 and TRBJ1-4, with D maybe TRBD1 (6 bases). What was sequenced was FFPE normal lung tissue adjacent to the tumor. The clonotype was recovered from a person aged 55 to 75 with lung adenocarcinoma. Some clones in this sample may be carry-over from other donors' samples. The CDR3 nucleotides are TGTGCCAGCAGTTACGTACAGGGAAGGGAAAAACTGTTTTTT. Protein sequence: CASSYVQGREKLFF.